This TCR beta chain was obtained from a study of persistence of HIV-infected CD4 T cells. The libraries were made with immunoSEQ version 4 in survey mode. The method was immunoSEQ multiplex PCR; TCRdb's version includes in-frame clones alone and lacks a portion of them. The repertoire holds tens of thousands of clones, with under 80% as singletons. Overlapping HIV-1 Gag 15-mer peptides at 0.85 to 1 ug per peptide per mL were used. Sorted nonresponding memory CD4+ T cells were CD40L-negative, CD69-negative, CD45RO-high. Comments on this clone: The antigen is unknown.

V was trimmed by 7 bases and J by 6 bases, leaving 10 bases between them. The CDR3 totals 13 residues. Germline CDR1 is SNHLY and CDR2 is FYNNEI. The chain joins TRBV2 to TRBJ1-6, with no clear D. The sample consisted of CD4+ T cells sorted from PBMCs after roughly 18-hour stimulation, taken from a patient who received antiretroviral therapy. The receptor comes from an adult man with HIV who was CMV-seropositive. CDR3: CASKSGSNSPLHF. The CDR3 DNA is TGTGCCAGCAAATCCGGTTCTAATTCACCCCTCCACTTT.